These 10 T cell receptor beta chains share one sample of origin, sequenced in a study of blood T cell repertoires in COVID-19. Generated by immunoSEQ multiplex PCR, the TCRdb table keeps only in-frame clones and is missing some. The sample records roughly 180,000 clones, around 83% being singletons. The sequenced material came from PBMCs or T cells enriched from blood (not recorded which). The receptors were sampled from a woman between 50 and 59 years old in a cohort exposed to, infected with or recovered from COVID-19 (not recorded which).

The chain is built from TRBV19 and TRBJ2-1; 8 nucleotides align to TRBD2. Trimming removed 3 bases from V and 5 bases from J; junction bases left unmatched: 0. From germline, CDR1 is LNHDA and CDR2 SQIVND (reference sequence). The CDR3 contains 13 residues. The CDR3 coding sequence is TGTGCCAGTAGTATTAGCGGGGACAATGAGCAGTTCTTC. Translation: CASSISGDNEQFF.

This chain uses TRBV28 with TRBJ2-3; 11 bases are a match to TRBD2. V shed 8 bases and J 6 bases; nucleotides not matched to a gene: 4. The CDR3 loop spans 13 amino acids. Germline V gene sequence: CDR1 MDHEN, CDR2 SYDVKM. The CDR3 coding sequence is TGTGCCAGCTTAGCTAGCGGGAGGGATACGCAGTATTTT. It yields the protein CASLASGRDTQYF.

This chain connects TRBV5-4 to TRBJ2-2; D may be TRBD1 (5 bases). Per germline, CDR1 SGHNT and CDR2 YYREEE (reference sequence). There are 13 residues in the CDR3. V gave up 9 bases and J gave up 6 bases, with 15 bases separating them. In DNA, the CDR3 is TGTGCCACCCTGGTTACAGGTGCCGGGGAGCTGTTTTTT. Amino acids: CATLVTGAGELFF.

The CDR3 DNA follows: TGTGCCAGCACCTGGGGACAATCCACCGGGGAGCTGTTTTTT. Translation gives CASTWGQSTGELFF. This chain joins TRBV5-4 and TRBJ2-2, with D perhaps TRBD1 (6 bases). V was trimmed by 6 bases and J by 4 bases, leaving 13 bases between them. CDR3 length: 14 residues. Germline lookup yields CDR1 SGHNT and CDR2 YYREEE (reference sequence).

The rearrangement links TRBV7-3 to TRBJ1-6; D might be TRBD1 (5 bases). The germline gives CDR1 SGHTA, CDR2 FQGTGA. The V gene lost 2 bases and the J gene lost 9 bases, with 11 bases spanning the gap. The CDR3 is 14 amino acids. CDR3 DNA: TGTGCCAGCAGCTTATCGCAGGGCGGTTCACCCCTCCACTTT. Its protein is CASSLSQGGSPLHF.

There are a few counts of this clone. The gene calls are TRBV7-9 and TRBJ1-2, with a weak D call TRBD1 (5 bases). This CDR3 has 13 residues. The germline V gene has CDR1 SEHNR and CDR2 FQNEAQ (reference sequence). V was shortened by 5 bases and J by 3 bases, with 10 bases between the two germline ends. As DNA, the CDR3 is TGTGCCAGCAGCCCCCGGGGGGACTATGGCTACACCTTC. It codes for CASSPRGDYGYTF.

This chain uses TRBV5-1 with TRBJ2-5, with a weak D call TRBD1 (5 bases). The germline gives CDR1 SGHRS, CDR2 YFSETQ. Trimming took 1 base from V and 5 from J, leaving 9 bases between them. The CDR3 totals 13 residues. The CDR3: CASSLRGGETQYF. The CDR3, as DNA: TGCGCCAGCAGCTTGAGGGGTGGCGAGACCCAGTACTTC.

The chain uses TRBV18 and TRBJ2-1; 10 bases fit TRBD1. The CDR3 has 15 residues. Looked up from germline, CDR1 is KGHSH and CDR2 is LQKENI. V was pared by 6 bases and J by 7 bases, with 9 bases of the junction left unmatched. The CDR3 coding sequence is TGTGCCAGCTCCGAGAGGACAGGGGGAAGGAATGAGCAGTTCTTC. Translated: CASSERTGGRNEQFF.

This chain connects TRBV9 to TRBJ2-3, with TRBD2 matching over 11 bases. This CDR3 contains 14 residues. Germline V gene lookup returns CDR1 SGDLS and CDR2 YYNGEE. Losses at the gene ends were 4 bases for V and 4 bases for J; bases not matched to a gene: 2. The CDR3 loop is CASSLLAGADTQYF. The DNA for the CDR3 is TGTGCCAGCAGCCTACTAGCGGGAGCAGATACGCAGTATTTT. The full variable domain, with the rest looked up from reference TRBV9 and TRBJ2-3, is DSGVTQTPKHLITATGQRVTLRCSPRSGDLSVYWYQQSLDQGLQFLIQYYNGEERAKGNILERFSAQQFPDLHSELNLSSLELGDSALYFCASSLLAGADTQYFGPGTRLTVL.

V is TRBV10-3 and J is TRBJ2-7; 10 nucleotides match TRBD1. The CDR3 sequence is 14 residues long. Unmatched junction bases numbered 8, after V lost 7 bases and J lost 5 bases. Germline CDR1 is ENHRY and CDR2 is SYGVKD. The CDR3 is CAINPGQGPNEQYF. Here the CDR3 DNA reads TGTGCCATCAATCCGGGACAGGGGCCTAACGAGCAGTACTTC.